Below are 27 T cell receptor beta chains sequenced from a single sample in a study of identical twins. TCRdb reprocessed the 5' RACE reads with MiXCR, giving one entry per CDR3 protein. The table includes hundreds of thousands of distinct CDR3 sequences, 6% to 6.5% detected once. Sequencing was done on a sample of naive T cells sorted from blood. Receptor source: a young man in good health.

The table lists this clonotype with many counts. The V call is TRBV24-1, the J call TRBJ2-2, with a possible D match to TRBD1 (6 bases). The length of the CDR3 is 16 residues. V was pared by 6 bases and J by 0 bases, with 13 bases between. The germline gives CDR1 KGHDR, CDR2 SFDVKD. CDR3 sequence reads: CATSRPGTPNTGELFF. The CDR3 DNA reads TGTGCCACCAGTCGACCCGGGACACCGAACACCGGGGAGCTGTTTTTT.

The chain is built from TRBV4-3 and TRBJ2-7, with TRBD2 identical over 7 bases. CDR1 and CDR2 (germline): LGHNA, YSLEER. V was pared by 1 base and J by 3 bases, with 3 bases of the junction left unmatched. This CDR3 has 14 amino acids. The CDR3 here is CASSQAAGDYEQYF. Here the CDR3 DNA reads TGCGCCAGCAGCCAAGCGGCGGGAGACTACGAGCAGTACTTC.

In this sample, this clonotype turned up many times. The CDR3 coding sequence is TGTGCCAGCAGGGGAGCCCGGACATTATCACCCCTCCACTTT. As protein: CASRGARTLSPLHF. This chain connects TRBV28 to TRBJ1-6; maybe TRBD1 (5 bases). Trimming removed 6 bases from V and 10 bases from J, with 16 bases in between. Per the germline V gene, CDR1 is MDHEN and CDR2 is SYDVKM. The CDR3 has 14 residues.

Many counts were recorded for this clonotype. This chain uses TRBV5-1 with TRBJ2-1; 11 bases agree with TRBD1. The CDR3 runs to 15 residues. Losses at the gene ends were 2 bases for V and 7 bases for J; bases not matched to a gene: 5. CDR1 is SGHRS and CDR2 is YFSETQ in the germline V gene. The CDR3 coding sequence is TGCGCCAGCAGCTTCGGACAGGGGGCGCAAAATGAGCAGTTCTTC. It specifies CASSFGQGAQNEQFF.

Ten or more counts support this clonotype. The V and J genes are TRBV29-1 and TRBJ1-2, with TRBD1 identical over 12 bases. Per the germline V gene, CDR1 is SQVTM and CDR2 is ANQGSEA. The CDR3 totals 13 residues. Trimming removed 7 bases from V and 6 bases from J; junction bases left unmatched: 6. This CDR3 is CSASGTGGDGYTF. The DNA of the CDR3 is TGCAGCGCTTCCGGGACAGGGGGCGATGGCTACACCTTC.

The V call is TRBV27, the J call TRBJ2-7, with a tentative D call TRBD1 (5 bases). Per germline, CDR1 MNHEY and CDR2 SMNVEV (reference sequence). The germline V and J ends were trimmed by 5 bases and 0 bases, with 11 bases remaining between them. This CDR3 has 14 amino acids. The CDR3 DNA reads as TGTGCCAGCAGTACAGGATTGAGCTCCTACGAGCAGTACTTC. Translated: CASSTGLSSYEQYF.

This clonotype came up many times. The chain uses TRBV7-2 and TRBJ2-1; no reliable D call. Germline CDR1 and CDR2: SGHTA and FQGNSA. This CDR3 is 11 amino acids long. Trimming pared 5 bases from V and 8 bases from J, leaving 7 bases between. The CDR3 bases are TGTGCCAGCAGCAAGGCGTATGAGCAGTTCTTC. Translated: CASSKAYEQFF.

The table lists this clonotype with a few counts. V gene TRBV12-3 or TRBV12-4 combines with J gene TRBJ1-2, with TRBD1 matching over 8 bases. The junction had 2 bases not matched to a gene; V was cut back by 5 bases and J by 0 bases. The CDR3 is 14 amino acids. Written as DNA, the CDR3 is TGTGCCAGCAGTACAGGGGGAGCTAACTATGGCTACACCTTC. It is translated as CASSTGGANYGYTF.

This clonotype occurred once. As the CDR3 is not closed by the conserved phenylalanine or tryptophan, this likely results from a read error. The rearrangement joins TRBV7-3 to TRBJ1-1; D is undetermined. V was shortened by 6 bases and J by 3 bases, with 11 bases between the two germline ends. The CDR3 spans 13 residues. Germline V gene lookup returns CDR1 SGHTA and CDR2 FQGTGA. In DNA form, the CDR3 reads TGTGCCAGCAGAGCAACATCGGACACTGAAGCTTTCATT. Translating gives CASRATSDTEAFI.

The genes are TRBV12-3 or TRBV12-4 and TRBJ2-1; 14 bases line up with TRBD2. This CDR3 is built from 18 residues. The junction had 5 bases not matched to a gene; V was cut back by 3 bases and J by 1 base. The CDR3 loop is CASSFGTSGSSSYNEQFF. For the CDR3, the DNA is TGTGCCAGCAGTTTTGGGACTAGCGGGAGTTCTTCCTACAATGAGCAGTTCTTC.

This clonotype has ten or more counts. V usage is TRBV5-1 and J usage is TRBJ1-6; D perhaps matches TRBD1 (5 bases). Between the trimmed V and J ends, which lost 4 bases and 6 bases, there was a span of 14 bases. CDR3 length equals 15 residues. Germline loops: CDR1 SGHRS, CDR2 YFSETQ. CDR3 region: CASSITGTGNSPLHF. CDR3 nucleotide sequence: TGCGCCAGCAGCATTACCGGGACTGGTAATTCACCCCTCCACTTT.

The gene calls are TRBV20-1 and TRBJ2-2; D possibly corresponds to TRBD2 (6 bases). The germline V gene encodes CDR1 DFQATT and CDR2 SNEGSKA (reference sequence). Trimming stripped 1 base from V and 1 base from J, with 13 bases between. CDR3 length: 16 residues. The CDR3 loop reads CSARGTGVQNTGELFF. CDR3 nucleotides: TGCAGTGCTAGAGGGACGGGAGTACAGAACACCGGGGAGCTGTTTTTT.

This clonotype occurred many times. The chain recombines TRBV10-2 with TRBJ2-3; 8 bases map to TRBD1. The CDR3 totals 20 residues. V lost 0 bases, J lost 0 bases, and 14 bases stayed unmatched. Germline CDR1 reads WSHSY; CDR2 reads SAAADI. CDR3 sequence (DNA): TGCGCCAGCAGTGAGTCGATAGCAGGGGGCGGTTTTGCTAGCACAGATACGCAGTATTTT. Encoded protein: CASSESIAGGGFASTDTQYF.

This clonotype was observed a handful of times. This chain joins TRBV6-2 or TRBV6-3 and TRBJ2-3; D is undetermined. The CDR3 covers 11 residues. Germline loops: CDR1 MNHEY, CDR2 SVGEGT. Trimming removed 6 bases at V and 4 bases at J, with 5 bases between. CDR3 amino acids: CASRTSDTQYF. CDR3 DNA: TGTGCCAGCAGGACGTCAGATACGCAGTATTTT.

The genes are TRBV14 and TRBJ2-1, with TRBD2 matching over 7 bases. The V gene end was trimmed by 0 bases and the J gene end by 6 bases; junction bases not matched to a gene: 8. The CDR3 has 16 amino acids. Germline V gene data show CDR1 as SGHDN and CDR2 as FVKESK. The CDR3, as DNA: TGTGCCAGCAGCCAAGATGAACTAGCGTGGAGCAATGAGCAGTTCTTC. Its translation is CASSQDELAWSNEQFF.

In this sample, this clonotype turned up a few times. The V gene is TRBV7-9, the J gene TRBJ2-2; no firm D call. The length of the CDR3 is 13 residues. Trimming left V 1 base short and J 6 bases short, with 6 bases between. Germline V gene sequence: CDR1 SEHNR, CDR2 FQNEAQ (reference sequence). CDR3 nucleotide sequence: TGTGCCAGCAGCTTAGACGGGCCCGGGGAGCTGTTTTTT. Protein product: CASSLDGPGELFF.

This clonotype showed up just a few times. The V call is TRBV20-1, the J call TRBJ2-3; TRBD1 might be the D (5 bases). The germline V gene has CDR1 DFQATT and CDR2 SNEGSKA (reference sequence). The CDR3 is made up of 14 amino acids. V shed 3 bases and J shed 4 bases, with 14 bases lying between them. CDR3 nucleotide sequence: TGCAGTGCTAGTGAAGGACAATTGCCAGATACGCAGTATTTT. Its translation is CSASEGQLPDTQYF.

This clonotype has a count of ten or more. The CDR3 sequence is CSALQGTYEQYF. The CDR3 DNA is TGCAGTGCTTTACAGGGGACCTACGAGCAGTACTTC. The chain uses TRBV20-1 and TRBJ2-7; 7 bases match TRBD1. Germline values: CDR1 DFQATT, CDR2 SNEGSKA (reference sequence). V gave up 5 bases and J gave up 2 bases; unmatched junction bases: 3. There are 12 residues in the CDR3.

There are many counts of this clonotype. CDR3 protein: CRTEEGLNYGYTF. As DNA, the CDR3 is TGCAGGACGGAGGAGGGGCTAAACTATGGCTACACCTTC. This chain links TRBV20-1 with TRBJ1-2, with D possibly TRBD1 on 5 matching bases. CDR3 length: 13 residues. From germline, CDR1 is DFQATT and CDR2 SNEGSKA (reference sequence).

The chain uses TRBV3-1 and TRBJ2-7, with TRBD1 matching 7 bases. From germline, CDR1 is LGHDT and CDR2 YNNKEL (reference sequence). Trimming took 4 bases from V and 2 from J; bases not matched to a gene: 5. The CDR3 is 14 amino acids. CDR3 bases: TGTGCCAGCAGCCGATGGGACAGACCCTACGAGCAGTACGTC. Encoded protein: CASSRWDRPYEQYV.

The chain employs TRBV4-2 and TRBJ2-3; possible D gene TRBD1, 5 bases. The CDR3 consists of 16 residues. V lost 3 bases to trimming and J lost 2 bases, with 15 bases between them. Germline V gene lookup returns CDR1 LGHNA and CDR2 YNFKEQ. CDR3 in amino acids: CASSHTQARDTDTQYF. The DNA for the CDR3 is TGTGCCAGCAGCCACACACAGGCCAGGGACACAGATACGCAGTATTTT.

This clonotype was observed a handful of times. This rearrangement joins TRBV7-2 to TRBJ2-1; 9 nucleotides agree with TRBD2. Germline loops: CDR1 SGHTA, CDR2 FQGNSA. This CDR3 has 13 residues. With 5 bases clipped from V and 7 bases from J, the junction kept 3 bases outside the gene matches. CDR3 sequence reads: CASSHSGGNEQFF. DNA for the CDR3: TGTGCCAGCAGCCATAGCGGGGGAAATGAGCAGTTCTTC. Full variable domain (remainder filled in from reference TRBV7-2 and TRBJ2-1): GAGVSQSPSNKVTEKGKDVELRCDPISGHTALYWYRQSLGQGLEFLIYFQGNSAPDKSGLPSDRFSAERTGGSVSTLTIQRTQQEDSAVYLCASSHSGGNEQFFGPGTRLTVL.

This clonotype was observed many times. The chain carries TRBV20-1 and TRBJ1-5, with TRBD1 matching 7 bases. V was clipped by 5 bases and J by 5 bases; unmatched bases: 6. The CDR3 totals 13 residues. Looked up from germline, CDR1 is DFQATT and CDR2 is SNEGSKA (reference sequence). DNA for the CDR3: TGCAGTGCTTCCACCACAGGGGATCAGCCCCAGCATTTT. It is translated as CSASTTGDQPQHF.

V gene TRBV5-1 combines with J gene TRBJ2-2; TRBD2 matches 14 bases. This CDR3 has 18 amino acids. V lost 4 bases, J lost 5 bases, and 10 bases stayed unmatched. Germline values: CDR1 SGHRS, CDR2 YFSETQ. The CDR3 loop reads CASSQPGLAGVWTGELFF. The CDR3 DNA reads as TGCGCCAGCAGCCAACCGGGACTAGCGGGAGTATGGACCGGGGAGCTGTTTTTT.

The V gene is TRBV27, the J gene TRBJ2-7; D tentatively reads TRBD1 or TRBD2 (5 bases each). The V and J ends lost 6 bases and 1 base respectively, with 13 bases between them. The CDR3 runs to 14 residues. From germline, CDR1 is MNHEY and CDR2 SMNVEV (reference sequence). The CDR3 protein is CASSIGTESYEQYF. In DNA, the CDR3 is TGTGCCAGCAGCATAGGGACGGAATCCTACGAGCAGTACTTC.

This clonotype was seen a handful of times. The chain uses TRBV7-3 and TRBJ2-5; weak D call: TRBD2 (5 bases). This CDR3 has 14 residues. Germline V gives CDR1 SGHTA, CDR2 FQGTGA. Trimming pared 0 bases from V and 5 bases from J, leaving 10 bases between. This chain's CDR3 is CASSLTPGIETQYF. The CDR3 bases are TGTGCCAGCAGCTTAACTCCCGGGATCGAGACCCAGTACTTC. Using reference TRBV7-3 and TRBJ2-5 for the parts outside the CDR3, the full variable domain is GAGVSQTPSNKVTEKGKYVELRCDPISGHTALYWYRQSLGQGPEFLIYFQGTGAADDSGLPNDRFFAVRPEGSVSTLKIQRTERGDSAVYLCASSLTPGIETQYFGPGTRLLVL.

This clonotype was found many times. The V gene is TRBV20-1, the J gene TRBJ2-5, with TRBD2 identical over 9 bases. The CDR3 is made up of 15 amino acids. Per the germline V gene, CDR1 is DFQATT and CDR2 is SNEGSKA (reference sequence). Unmatched junction bases numbered 9, after V lost 2 bases and J lost 5 bases. CDR3 sequence reads: CSARSREGSKETQYF. As DNA, the CDR3 is TGCAGTGCTAGATCGCGGGAGGGGTCTAAGGAGACCCAGTACTTC.